This T cell receptor beta chain came from a study of T cell responses to AZD1222 COVID-19 vaccine. Comment on this clone: The antigen is unknown.

Profiled with immunoSEQ multiplex PCR; TCRdb holds only in-frame clones, not every one. Among fewer than 150,000 clones listed, about 86% were seen once. CDR1 and CDR2 from the germline V gene are SGHNT and YENEEA. CDR3 length: 13 amino acids. V was clipped by 5 bases and J by 9 bases; unmatched bases: 5. Whole-study results and caveats: After the peak T cell response, and only then, were repertoires sampled. Distributed over spike, vaccine-associated CD4 TCRs predominated at 160-218 and 743-854. Only a handful of AZD1222 recipients, about six in all, had baseline seropositivity.

The chain couples TRBV11-3 to TRBJ2-3; 10 bases match TRBD1. Sequenced material: peripheral blood, taken on day 0 of AZD1222 vaccination. The sequence was collected from an adult in good health. The CDR3 region is CASSPGQGETQYF. For the CDR3, the DNA is TGTGCCAGCAGCCCTGGACAGGGGGAAACGCAGTATTTT.